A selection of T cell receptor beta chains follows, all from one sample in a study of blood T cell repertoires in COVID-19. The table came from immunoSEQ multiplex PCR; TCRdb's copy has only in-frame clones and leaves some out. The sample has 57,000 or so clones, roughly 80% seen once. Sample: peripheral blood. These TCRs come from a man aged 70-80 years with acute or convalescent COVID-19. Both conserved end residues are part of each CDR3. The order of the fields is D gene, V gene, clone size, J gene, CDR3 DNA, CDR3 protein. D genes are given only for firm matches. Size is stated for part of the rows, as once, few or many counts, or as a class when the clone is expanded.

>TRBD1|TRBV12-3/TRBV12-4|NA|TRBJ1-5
TGTGCCAGCAGCTTCACAGGGGACCAGCCCCAGCATTTT
CASSFTGDQPQHF
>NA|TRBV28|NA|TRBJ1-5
TGTGCCAGCAGTTTATGGGAGAGCTGGGAGCCCCAGCATTTT
CASSLWESWEPQHF
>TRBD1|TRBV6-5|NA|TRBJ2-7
TGTGCCAGCAGCAAGAACCGGGACAGGGGCTACGAGCAGTACTTC
CASSKNRDRGYEQYF
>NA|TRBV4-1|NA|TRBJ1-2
TGCGCCAGCAGCCAAGTAGGGGACTATGGCTACACCTTC
CASSQVGDYGYTF
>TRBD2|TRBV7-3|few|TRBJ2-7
TGTGCCAGCAGCATTAGCGGGGGGGCTGGCGAGCAGTACTTC
CASSISGGAGEQYF
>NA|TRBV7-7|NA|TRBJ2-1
TGTGCTAGCAGCCCACAGGGAAATTCCTACAATGAGCAGTTCTTC
CASSPQGNSYNEQFF
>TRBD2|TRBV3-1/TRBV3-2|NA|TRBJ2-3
TGTGCCAGCAGCCTAGCGGGGGGCTTCACAGATACGCAGTATTTT
CASSLAGGFTDTQYF
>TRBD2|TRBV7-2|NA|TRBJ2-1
TGTGCCAGCAGCACCGGGACTAGCGGGGGGGCCAAGCAGTTCTTC
CASSTGTSGGAKQFF
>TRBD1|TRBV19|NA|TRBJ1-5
TGTGCCAGTATCCCCGGAGACAGGGGGAGCAATCAGCCCCAGCATTTT
CASIPGDRGSNQPQHF
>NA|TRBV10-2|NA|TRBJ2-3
TGCGCCAGCAGTGAGTCGAGGGAGGATACGCAGTATTTT
CASSESREDTQYF
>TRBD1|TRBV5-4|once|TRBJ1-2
TGTGCCAGCAGCTTGGCAGGGGGTGCCCGTGGCTATGGCTACACCTTC
CASSLAGGARGYGYTF
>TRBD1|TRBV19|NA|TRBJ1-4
TGTGCCAGTAGTAGGCCAACAGGGGGCGGGGAAAAACTGTTTTTT
CASSRPTGGGEKLFF
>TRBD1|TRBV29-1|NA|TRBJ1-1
TGCAGCGTTAGCCGTCAGCTACGGACAGGGGGTGAAGCTTTCTTT
CSVSRQLRTGGEAFF
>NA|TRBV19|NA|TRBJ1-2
TGTGCCAGTAGTATTGCGCGTTCTAACTATGGCTACACCTTC
CASSIARSNYGYTF
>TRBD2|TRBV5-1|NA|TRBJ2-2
TGCGCCAGCAGAACGGGACTAGCGACCGGGGAGCTGTTTTTT
CASRTGLATGELFF